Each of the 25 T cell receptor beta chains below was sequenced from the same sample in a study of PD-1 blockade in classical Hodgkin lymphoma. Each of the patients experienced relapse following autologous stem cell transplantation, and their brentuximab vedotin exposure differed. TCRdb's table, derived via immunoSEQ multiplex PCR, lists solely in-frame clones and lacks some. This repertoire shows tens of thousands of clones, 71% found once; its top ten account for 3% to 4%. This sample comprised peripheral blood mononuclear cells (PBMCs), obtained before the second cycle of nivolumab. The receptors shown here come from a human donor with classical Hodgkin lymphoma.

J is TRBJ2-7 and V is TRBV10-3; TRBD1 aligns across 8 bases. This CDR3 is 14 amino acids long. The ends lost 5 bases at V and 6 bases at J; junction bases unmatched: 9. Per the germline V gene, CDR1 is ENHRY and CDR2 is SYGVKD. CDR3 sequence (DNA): TGTGCCATCAGTTCAGGGGGCTATGGGAGCGAGCAGTACTTC. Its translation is CAISSGGYGSEQYF.

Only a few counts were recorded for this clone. DNA of the CDR3: TGTGCCAGCAGTGGGGGCAGGCAAGAGACCCAGTACTTC. This gives the protein CASSGGRQETQYF. The J gene is TRBJ2-5, the V gene TRBV2, with D possibly being TRBD1 (5 bases). The CDR3 runs 13 residues. From germline, CDR1 is SNHLY and CDR2 FYNNEI. The germline V and J ends were trimmed by 4 bases and 2 bases, with 8 bases remaining between them.

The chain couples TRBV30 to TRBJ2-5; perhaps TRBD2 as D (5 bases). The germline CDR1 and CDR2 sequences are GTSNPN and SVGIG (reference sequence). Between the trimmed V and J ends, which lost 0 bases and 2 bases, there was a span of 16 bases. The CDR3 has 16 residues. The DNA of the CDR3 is TGTGCCTGGAGTGTAGGTGCAGGAGGATATCAAGAGACCCAGTACTTC. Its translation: CAWSVGAGGYQETQYF.

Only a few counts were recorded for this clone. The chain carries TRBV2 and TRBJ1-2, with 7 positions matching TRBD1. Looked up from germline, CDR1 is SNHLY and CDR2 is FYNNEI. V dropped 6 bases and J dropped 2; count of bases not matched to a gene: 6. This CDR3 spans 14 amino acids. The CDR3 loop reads CASSLMGQNYGYTF. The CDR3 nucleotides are TGTGCCAGCAGCCTAATGGGACAGAACTATGGCTACACCTTC. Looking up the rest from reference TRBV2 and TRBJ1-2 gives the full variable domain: EPEVTQTPSHQVTQMGQEVILRCVPISNHLYFYWYRQILGQKVEFLVSFYNNEISEKSEIFDDQFSVERPDGSNFTLKIRSTKLEDSAMYFCASSLMGQNYGYTFGSGTRLTVV.

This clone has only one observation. For the CDR3, the DNA is TGTGCCAGCAATATCCGGGACTCCCGCGGCGGTGAGCAGTTCTTC. Encoded protein: CASNIRDSRGGEQFF. The V gene is TRBV6-1, the J gene TRBJ2-1, with a tentative D call TRBD2 (6 bases). Trimming shortened V by 7 bases and J by 9 bases, and 22 bases separated the two germline ends. CDR1 MNHNS and CDR2 SASEGT come from the germline V gene. There are 15 residues in the CDR3.

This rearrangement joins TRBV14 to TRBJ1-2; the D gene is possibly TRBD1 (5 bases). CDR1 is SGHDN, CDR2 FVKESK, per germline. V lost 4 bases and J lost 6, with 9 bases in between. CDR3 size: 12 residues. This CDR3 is CASSPARDGYTF. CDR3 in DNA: TGTGCCAGCAGCCCCGCCAGGGATGGCTACACCTTC.

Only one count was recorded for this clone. CDR3 nucleotides: TGTGCCAGCAGTCCGGATGCCGGGGGCTATAATTCACCCCTCCACTTT. The encoded protein is CASSPDAGGYNSPLHF. V gene TRBV27 combines with J gene TRBJ1-6; D may be TRBD1 (5 bases). CDR3 length: 16 amino acids. Per the germline V gene, CDR1 is MNHEY and CDR2 is SMNVEV (reference sequence). The V and J ends lost 5 bases and 3 bases respectively, with 14 bases between them.

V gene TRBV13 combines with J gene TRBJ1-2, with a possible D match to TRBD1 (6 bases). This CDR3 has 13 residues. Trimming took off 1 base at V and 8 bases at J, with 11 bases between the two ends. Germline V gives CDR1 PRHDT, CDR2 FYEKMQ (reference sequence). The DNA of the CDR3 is TGTGCCAGCAGCTTAGAACAGGGTAGCGGCTACACCTTC. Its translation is CASSLEQGSGYTF.

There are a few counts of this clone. The CDR3 DNA sequence: TGTGCCAGCAGGCCTCAACAGGGGGTATTTCATGAGCAGTTCTTC. It is translated as CASRPQQGVFHEQFF. The rearrangement uses TRBV28 and TRBJ2-1; 8 nucleotides agree with TRBD1. After removal of 6 bases from V and 8 bases from J, the junction contained 12 bases not matched to a gene. The V gene's germline CDR1 is MDHEN and CDR2 SYDVKM. This CDR3 has 15 residues.

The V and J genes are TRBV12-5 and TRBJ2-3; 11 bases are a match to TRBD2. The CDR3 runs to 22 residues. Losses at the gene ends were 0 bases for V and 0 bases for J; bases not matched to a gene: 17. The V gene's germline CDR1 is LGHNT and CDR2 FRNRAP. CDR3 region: CASGLVPPLLAGGSISTDTQYF. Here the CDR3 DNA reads TGTGCTAGTGGTTTGGTACCCCCCTTGCTAGCGGGGGGCTCCATTAGCACAGATACGCAGTATTTT.

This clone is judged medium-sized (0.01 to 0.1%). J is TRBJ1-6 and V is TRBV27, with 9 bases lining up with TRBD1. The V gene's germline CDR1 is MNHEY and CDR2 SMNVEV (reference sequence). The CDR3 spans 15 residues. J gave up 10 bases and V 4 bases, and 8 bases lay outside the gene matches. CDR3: CASSSQPTGGSPLHF. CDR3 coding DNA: TGTGCCAGCAGTTCCCAGCCGACAGGGGGATCACCCCTCCACTTT.

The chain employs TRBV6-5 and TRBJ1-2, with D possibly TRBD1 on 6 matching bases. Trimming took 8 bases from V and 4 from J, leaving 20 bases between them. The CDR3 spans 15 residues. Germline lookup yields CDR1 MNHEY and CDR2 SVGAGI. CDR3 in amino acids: CASRPGAPFAYGYTF. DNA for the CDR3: TGTGCCAGCCGGCCGGGGGCCCCTTTTGCCTATGGCTACACCTTC.

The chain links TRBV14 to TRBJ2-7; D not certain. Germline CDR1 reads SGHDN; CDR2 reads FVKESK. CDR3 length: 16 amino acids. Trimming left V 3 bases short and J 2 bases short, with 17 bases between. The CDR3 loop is CASSHHVRESPYEQYF. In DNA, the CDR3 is TGTGCCAGCAGCCATCACGTTAGGGAATCCCCCTACGAGCAGTACTTC.

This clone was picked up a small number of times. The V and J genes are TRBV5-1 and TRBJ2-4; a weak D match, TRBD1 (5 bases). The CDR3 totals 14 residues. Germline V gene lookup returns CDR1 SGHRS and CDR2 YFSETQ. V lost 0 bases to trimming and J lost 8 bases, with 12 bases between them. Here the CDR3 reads CASSLGQFGDIQYF. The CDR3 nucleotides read TGCGCCAGCAGCTTGGGACAGTTTGGGGACATTCAGTACTTC.

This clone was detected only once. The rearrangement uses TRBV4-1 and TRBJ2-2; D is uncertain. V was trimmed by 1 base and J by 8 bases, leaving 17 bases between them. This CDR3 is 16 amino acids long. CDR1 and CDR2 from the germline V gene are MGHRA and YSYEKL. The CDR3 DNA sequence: TGCGCCAGCAGCCAAGGTCCTGATTTGGTGTCTGGGGAGCTGTTTTTT. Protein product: CASSQGPDLVSGELFF.

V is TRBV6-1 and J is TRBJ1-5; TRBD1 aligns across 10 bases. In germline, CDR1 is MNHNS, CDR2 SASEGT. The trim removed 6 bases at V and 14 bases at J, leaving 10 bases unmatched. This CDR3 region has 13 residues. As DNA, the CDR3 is TGTGCCAGCAGCGACAGGGGGCAGGGGAGAAAGCATTTT. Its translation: CASSDRGQGRKHF.

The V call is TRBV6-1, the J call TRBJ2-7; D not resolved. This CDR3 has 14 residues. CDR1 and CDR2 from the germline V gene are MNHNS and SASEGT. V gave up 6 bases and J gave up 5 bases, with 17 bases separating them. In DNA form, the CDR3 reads TGTGCCAGCAGCCCGGCCCAAGGTTTCCACGAGCAGTACTTC. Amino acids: CASSPAQGFHEQYF.

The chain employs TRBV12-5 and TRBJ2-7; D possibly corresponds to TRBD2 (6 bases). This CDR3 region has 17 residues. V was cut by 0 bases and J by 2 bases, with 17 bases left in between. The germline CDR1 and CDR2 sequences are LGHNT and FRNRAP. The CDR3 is CASGLVLPGVRTYEQYF. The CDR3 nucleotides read TGTGCTAGTGGTTTGGTACTACCGGGGGTTAGGACCTACGAGCAGTACTTC.

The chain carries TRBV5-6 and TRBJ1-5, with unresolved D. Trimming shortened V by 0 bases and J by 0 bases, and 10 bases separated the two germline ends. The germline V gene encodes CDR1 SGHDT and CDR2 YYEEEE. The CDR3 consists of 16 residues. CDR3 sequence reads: CASSLVAFPSNQPQHF. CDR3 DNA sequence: TGTGCCAGCAGCTTGGTAGCCTTCCCTAGCAATCAGCCCCAGCATTTT. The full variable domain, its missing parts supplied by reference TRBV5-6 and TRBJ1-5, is DAGVTQSPTHLIKTRGQQVTLRCSPKSGHDTVSWYQQALGQGPQFIFQYYEEEERQRGNFPDRFSGHQFPNYSSELNVNALLLGDSALYLCASSLVAFPSNQPQHFGDGTRLSIL.

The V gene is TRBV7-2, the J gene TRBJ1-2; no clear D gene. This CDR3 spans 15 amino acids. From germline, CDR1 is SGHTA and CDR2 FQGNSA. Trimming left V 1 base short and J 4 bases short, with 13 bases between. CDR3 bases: TGTGCCAGCAGCTTAGAGCCCCGCTTGGGCTATGGCTACACCTTC. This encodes CASSLEPRLGYGYTF.

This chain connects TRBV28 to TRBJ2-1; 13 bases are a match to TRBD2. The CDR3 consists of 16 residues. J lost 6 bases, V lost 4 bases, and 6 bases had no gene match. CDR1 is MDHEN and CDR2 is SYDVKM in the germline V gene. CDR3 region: CASSSLTSGGTNEQFF. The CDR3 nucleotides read TGTGCCAGCAGTTCCCTGACTAGCGGGGGGACCAATGAGCAGTTCTTC.

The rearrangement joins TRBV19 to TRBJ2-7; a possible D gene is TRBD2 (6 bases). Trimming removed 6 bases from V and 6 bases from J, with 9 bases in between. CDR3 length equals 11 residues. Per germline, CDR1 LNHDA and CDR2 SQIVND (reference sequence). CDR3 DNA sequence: TGTGCCAGTAGATGGGGAGGCGAGCAGTACTTC. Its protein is CASRWGGEQYF.

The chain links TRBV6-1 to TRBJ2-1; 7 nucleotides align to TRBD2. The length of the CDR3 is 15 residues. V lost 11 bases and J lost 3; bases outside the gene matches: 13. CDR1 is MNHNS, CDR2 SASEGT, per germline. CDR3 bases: TGTGCCTCATCCGCGGGGGTGGCAGTCTACAATGAGCAGTTCTTC. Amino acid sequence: CASSAGVAVYNEQFF.

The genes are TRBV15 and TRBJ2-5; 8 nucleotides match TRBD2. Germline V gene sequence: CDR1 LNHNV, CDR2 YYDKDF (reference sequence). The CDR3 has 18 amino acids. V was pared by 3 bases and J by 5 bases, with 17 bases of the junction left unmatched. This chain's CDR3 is CATSSPARFRGGLETQYF. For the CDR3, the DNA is TGTGCCACCAGCAGCCCCGCGAGGTTTCGGGGGGGCCTGGAGACCCAGTACTTC.

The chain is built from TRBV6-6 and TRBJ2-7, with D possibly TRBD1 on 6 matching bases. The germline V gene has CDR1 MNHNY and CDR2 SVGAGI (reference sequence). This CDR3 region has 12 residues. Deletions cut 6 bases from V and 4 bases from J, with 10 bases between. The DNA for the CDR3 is TGTGCCAGCAGCGCGACAGGATACGAGCAGTACTTC. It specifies CASSATGYEQYF.